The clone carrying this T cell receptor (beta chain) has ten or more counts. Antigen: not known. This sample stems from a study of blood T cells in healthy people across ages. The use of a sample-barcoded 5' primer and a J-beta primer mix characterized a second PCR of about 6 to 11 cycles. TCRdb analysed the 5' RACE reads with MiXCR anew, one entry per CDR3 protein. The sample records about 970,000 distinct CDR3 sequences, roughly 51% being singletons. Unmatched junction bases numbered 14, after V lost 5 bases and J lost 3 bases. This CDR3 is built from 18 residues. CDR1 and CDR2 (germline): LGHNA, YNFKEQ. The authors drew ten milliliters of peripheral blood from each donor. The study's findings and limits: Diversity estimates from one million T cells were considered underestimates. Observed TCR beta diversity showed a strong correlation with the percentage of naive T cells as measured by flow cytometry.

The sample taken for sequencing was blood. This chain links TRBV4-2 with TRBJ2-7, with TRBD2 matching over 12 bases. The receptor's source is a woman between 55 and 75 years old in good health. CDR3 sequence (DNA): TGTGCCAGCAGCGGACGGACTAGCGGGAATTCATTGTACTACGAGCAGTACTTC. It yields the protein CASSGRTSGNSLYYEQYF.